This T cell receptor beta chain emerged from a study of T cells in Graves' hyperthyroidism and ophthalmopathy. About this clonotype itself: Antigen unknown.

Overall study results and limits: Ophthalmopathy got predicted by the model a median 6.5 months before its onset.

Recently diagnosed hyperthyroidism of less than 2 months' duration affected patients aged 18 to 65. Uncontrolled infection, other autoimmune disease, pregnancy or lactation barred patients from enrollment. TCR beta CDR3 regions were amplified from RNA transcripts. The HTBI primer set drove a first-round RT-PCR of the TCR CDR3. TCRdb re-analysed the multiplex PCR reads in MiXCR, keeping a single row per CDR3 protein. The sample consists of about 350,000 distinct CDR3 sequences, about 15% of them appearing once. The CDR3 sequence is 14 residues long. The germline gives CDR1 DFQATT, CDR2 SNEGSKA (reference sequence). The ends were cut back, 7 bases at V and 4 bases at J, with 17 bases in the middle.

The V gene is TRBV20-1, the J gene TRBJ2-1, with D perhaps TRBD2 (5 bases). The receptor's source is a woman aged 25 to 45 with Graves' hyperthyroidism. The specimen was blood. CDR3 nucleotides: TGCAGTGAAAGAGGGTCGGCGGAATACAATGAGCAGTTCTTC. Its protein is CSERGSAEYNEQFF.